This TCR beta chain was profiled in a study of blood T cell repertoires in COVID-19. Across the whole study: T cells, B-cell-depleted T cells, or PBMCs supplied cDNA or gDNA.

Here immunoSEQ multiplex PCR was the method, and the copy in TCRdb shows in-frame clones only, minus some. Of about 190,000 clones detected, about 84% appear once; the ten largest clones hold about 4.9%. CDR3 length: 14 amino acids. Trimming cost V 5 bases and J 6 bases, with 16 bases left between them. CDR1 and CDR2 (germline): SGHVS, FNYEAQ. The sequence came from a woman aged 25 to 39 with acute or convalescent COVID-19. The sample taken for sequencing was peripheral blood. The gene calls are TRBV7-6 and TRBJ1-1, with D unresolved. As DNA, the CDR3 is TGTGCCAGCAGCCCCATTGCCGCGAGCGCTGAAGCTTTCTTT. It translates to CASSPIAASAEAFF. Looking up the rest from reference TRBV7-6 and TRBJ1-1 gives the full variable domain: GAGVSQSPRYKVTKRGQDVALRCDPISGHVSLYWYRQALGQGPEFLTYFNYEAQQDKSGLPNDRFSAERPEGSISTLTIQRTEQRDSAMYRCASSPIAASAEAFFGQGTRLTVV.